This T cell receptor beta chain was captured in a study of blood T cell repertoires in COVID-19. Clones were sequenced by immunoSEQ multiplex PCR, and TCRdb holds only the in-frame ones, with some missing. The sample holds hundreds of thousands of clones, approximately 86% seen once. Germline lookup yields CDR1 LNHDA and CDR2 SQIVND (reference sequence). The CDR3 contains 16 residues. The germline V and J ends were trimmed by 1 base and 0 bases, with 10 bases remaining between them. Sequenced input: peripheral blood. The sequence derives from a man between 70 and 80 years old with acute or convalescent COVID-19. V usage is TRBV19 and J usage is TRBJ2-1, with a weak D call TRBD1 (6 bases). CDR3 in DNA: TGTGCCAGTAGTATAGTTGGACAGTCCTCCTACAATGAGCAGTTCTTC. As protein: CASSIVGQSSYNEQFF.